This T cell receptor (beta chain) came from a study of blood T cell repertoires in COVID-19. CDR1 MNHEY and CDR2 SVGEGT come from the germline V gene. The CDR3 spans 21 residues. After removal of 4 bases from V and 2 bases from J, the junction contained 20 bases not matched to a gene. Seattle enrolled patients during active infection and tracked them longitudinally. Method: immunoSEQ multiplex PCR; TCRdb's copy keeps in-frame clones and lacks some. The repertoire holds approximately 200,000 clones, with about nine tenths as singletons. This chain uses TRBV6-2 or TRBV6-3 with TRBJ1-5, with 10 bases fitting TRBD1. What was sequenced was peripheral blood. This TCR was sampled from a man aged 25-40 years with COVID-19, enrolled during active disease. The CDR3 protein is CASSFPLRQGARGWGNQPQHF. The CDR3 region has the DNA TGTGCCAGCAGTTTTCCCCTCAGACAGGGGGCGCGAGGTTGGGGCAATCAGCCCCAGCATTTT.